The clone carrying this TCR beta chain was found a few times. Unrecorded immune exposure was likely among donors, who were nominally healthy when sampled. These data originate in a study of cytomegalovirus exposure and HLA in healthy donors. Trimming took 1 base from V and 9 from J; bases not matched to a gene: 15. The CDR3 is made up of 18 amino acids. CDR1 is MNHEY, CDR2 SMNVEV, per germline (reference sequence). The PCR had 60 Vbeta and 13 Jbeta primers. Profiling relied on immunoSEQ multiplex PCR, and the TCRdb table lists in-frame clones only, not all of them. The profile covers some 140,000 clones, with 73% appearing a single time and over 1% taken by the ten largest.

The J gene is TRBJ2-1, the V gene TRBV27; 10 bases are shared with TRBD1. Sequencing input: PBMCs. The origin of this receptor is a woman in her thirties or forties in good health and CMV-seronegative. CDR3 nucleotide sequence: TGTGCCAGCAGTTTATTTGCACTACCGGGACAGGGGAAGGGTGAGCAGTTCTTC. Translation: CASSLFALPGQGKGEQFF.